The T cell receptor (beta chain) under discussion was sequenced for a study of radiation and T cells in renal cell carcinoma. The treatment: treatment-naive control, cytoreductive nephrectomy. This clone was observed a handful of times. This CDR3 is built from 16 residues. Trimming shortened V by 2 bases and J by 3 bases, and 13 bases separated the two germline ends. Germline V gene lookup returns CDR1 LGHNA and CDR2 YSLEER. Sequencing was performed with immunoSEQ multiplex PCR; in TCRdb, only in-frame clones are kept and a portion is missing. Among 24,000 or so clones listed, 55% to 70% were seen once.

The input for sequencing was tumor tissue, taken from a patient whose treatment was nephrectomy without radiotherapy. The J gene is TRBJ1-4, the V gene TRBV4-3; TRBD1 might be the D (5 bases). The receptor was derived from a man aged 40-50 years with renal cell carcinoma. CDR3 amino acids: CASSQLVGAPNEKLFF. Written as DNA, the CDR3 is TGCGCCAGCAGCCAACTGGTCGGGGCGCCTAATGAAAAACTGTTTTTT.